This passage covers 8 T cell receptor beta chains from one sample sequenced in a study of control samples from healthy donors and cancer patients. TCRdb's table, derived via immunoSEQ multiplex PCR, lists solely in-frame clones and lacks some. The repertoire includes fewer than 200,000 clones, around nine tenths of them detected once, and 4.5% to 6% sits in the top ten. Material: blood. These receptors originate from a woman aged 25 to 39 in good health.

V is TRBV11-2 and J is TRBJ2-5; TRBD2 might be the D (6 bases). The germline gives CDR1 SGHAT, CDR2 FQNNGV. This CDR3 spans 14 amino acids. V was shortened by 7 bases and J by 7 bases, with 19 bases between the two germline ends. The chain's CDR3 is CASKSTGGEGTQYF. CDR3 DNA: TGTGCCAGCAAATCCACCGGGGGTGAGGGGACCCAGTACTTC.

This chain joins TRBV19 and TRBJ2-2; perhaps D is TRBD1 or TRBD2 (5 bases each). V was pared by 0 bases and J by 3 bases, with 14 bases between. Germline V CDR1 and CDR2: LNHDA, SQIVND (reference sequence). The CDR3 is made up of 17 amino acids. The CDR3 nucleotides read TGTGCCAGTAGTATAGATCAGCGGCAGGGTGACACCGGGGAGCTGTTTTTT. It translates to CASSIDQRQGDTGELFF.

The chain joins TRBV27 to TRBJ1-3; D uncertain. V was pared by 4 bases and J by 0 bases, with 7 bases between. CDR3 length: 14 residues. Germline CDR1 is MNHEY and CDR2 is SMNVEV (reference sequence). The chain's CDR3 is CASSSAHSGNTIYF. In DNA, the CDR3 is TGTGCCAGCAGTTCAGCACACTCTGGAAACACCATATATTTT.

The CDR3 bases are TGCGCCAGCAGCCAAGTAGTGACAGGTTCCTATGGCTACACCTTC. The encoded protein is CASSQVVTGSYGYTF. The V call is TRBV4-1, the J call TRBJ1-2, with D possibly TRBD1 on 6 matching bases. Germline CDR1 MGHRA, CDR2 YSYEKL. V gave up 1 base and J gave up 4 bases, with 13 bases separating them. The CDR3 runs to 15 residues.

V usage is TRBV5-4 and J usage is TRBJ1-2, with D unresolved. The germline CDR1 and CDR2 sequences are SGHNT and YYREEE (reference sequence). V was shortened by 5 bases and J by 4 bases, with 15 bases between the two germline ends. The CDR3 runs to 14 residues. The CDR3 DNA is TGTGCCAGCAGACGTGAGGGAATCGGCTATGGCTACACCTTC. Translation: CASRREGIGYGYTF.

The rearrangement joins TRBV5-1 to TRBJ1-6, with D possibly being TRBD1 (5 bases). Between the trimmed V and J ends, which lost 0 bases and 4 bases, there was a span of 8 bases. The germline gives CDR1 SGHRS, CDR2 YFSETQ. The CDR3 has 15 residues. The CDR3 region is CASSLEDRYNSPLHF. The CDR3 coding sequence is TGCGCCAGCAGCTTGGAAGACAGATATAATTCACCCCTCCACTTT.

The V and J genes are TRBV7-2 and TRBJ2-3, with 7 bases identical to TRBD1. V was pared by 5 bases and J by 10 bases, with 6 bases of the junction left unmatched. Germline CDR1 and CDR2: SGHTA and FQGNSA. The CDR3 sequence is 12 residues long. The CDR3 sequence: CASSLRQGPQYF. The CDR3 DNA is TGTGCCAGCAGCCTCAGACAGGGACCGCAGTATTTT.

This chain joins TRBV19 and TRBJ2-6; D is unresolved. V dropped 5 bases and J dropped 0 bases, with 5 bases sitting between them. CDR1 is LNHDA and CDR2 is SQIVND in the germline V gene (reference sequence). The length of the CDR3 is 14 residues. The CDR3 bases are TGTGCCAGTAGTCACCCCTCTGGGGCCAACGTCCTGACTTTC. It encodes CASSHPSGANVLTF.